This T cell receptor (beta chain) was obtained from a study of T cell repertoires in cytomegalovirus infection. Study as a whole: A matching HLA type, together with CMV infection, was signaled by public TCR beta signatures. Study results and limitations: Pooled public TCR beta family frequency picked out CMV carriers with the relevant HLA. Within the response measured ex vivo, HLA-C-restricted CMV-specific TCR beta clonotypes were dominant.

Using its own MiXCR run on the reads, TCRdb lists one record per CDR3 protein. The data contain hundreds of thousands of distinct CDR3 sequences, 24% of them singletons. This clonotype was detected ten times or more. What it recognizes is unknown. Trimming removed 2 bases from V and 0 bases from J, with 9 bases in between. Germline lookup yields CDR1 SGHTA and CDR2 FQGNSA. The CDR3 totals 15 residues. Sequencing was done on a sample of CD8+ T cells from PBMCs. This TCR was recovered from a human donor in good health (CMV status not recorded). Some clones in this sample may be carry-over from other donors' samples. This chain joins TRBV7-2 and TRBJ2-3; TRBD1 might be the D (5 bases). The CDR3 reads CASSLWTTSTDTQYF. CDR3 DNA: TGTGCCAGCAGCTTATGGACAACTAGCACAGATACGCAGTATTTT.